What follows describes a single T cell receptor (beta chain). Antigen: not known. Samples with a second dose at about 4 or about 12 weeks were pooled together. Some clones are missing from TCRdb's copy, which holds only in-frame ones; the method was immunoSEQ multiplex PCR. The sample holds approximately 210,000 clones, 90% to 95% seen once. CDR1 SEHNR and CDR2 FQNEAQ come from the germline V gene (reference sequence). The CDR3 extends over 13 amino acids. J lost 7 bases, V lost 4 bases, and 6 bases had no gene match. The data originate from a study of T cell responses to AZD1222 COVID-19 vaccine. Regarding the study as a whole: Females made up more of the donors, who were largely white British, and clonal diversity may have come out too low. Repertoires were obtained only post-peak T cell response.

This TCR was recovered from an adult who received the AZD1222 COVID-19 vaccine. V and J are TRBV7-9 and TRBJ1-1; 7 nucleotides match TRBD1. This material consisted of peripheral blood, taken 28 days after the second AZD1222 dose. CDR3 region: CASSSAGTVEAFF. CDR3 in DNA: TGTGCCAGCAGCTCCGCCGGGACAGTTGAAGCTTTCTTT.